One and the same sample provided the 24 T cell receptor beta chains below, sequenced in a study of patients and donors after allogeneic stem cell transplantation. MiXCR, run by TCRdb on the RT-PCR reads, gives a single entry per CDR3 protein. The data hold 84,000 or so distinct CDR3 sequences, with roughly 50% observed a single time. Specimen: blood, either unsorted or a sorted T cell fraction (not recorded which). These receptors were obtained from a human donor who was either an allogeneic HSCT recipient or a stem cell or donor lymphocyte infusion donor (not recorded which). It is not recorded whose cells these are; they may come from a transplant donor.

This clonotype has only a few counts. The chain employs TRBV7-2 and TRBJ2-2; 8 nucleotides agree with TRBD1. The germline V gene encodes CDR1 SGHTA and CDR2 FQGNSA. Trimming cost V 2 bases and J 1 base; bases outside gene matches: 6. The CDR3 loop spans 17 amino acids. The CDR3 sequence: CASSLMTGTGNTGELFF. The CDR3 DNA follows: TGTGCCAGCAGCTTAATGACTGGGACAGGGAACACCGGGGAGCTGTTTTTT.

A few counts support this clonotype. The chain recombines TRBV12-3 or TRBV12-4 with TRBJ1-1; D is unclear. Trimming took off 6 bases at V and 4 bases at J, with 6 bases between the two ends. This CDR3 region has 11 residues. The CDR3 loop reads CASREGTEAFF. The CDR3 nucleotides are TGTGCCAGCAGAGAGGGCACTGAAGCTTTCTTT.

This clonotype appeared a few times. The V call is TRBV3-1, the J call TRBJ1-1; D ambiguous. V lost 1 base and J lost 1, with 7 bases in between. CDR1 and CDR2 (germline): LGHDT, YNNKEL (reference sequence). The CDR3 is 14 residues long. CDR3 region: CASSQVNWNTEAFF. CDR3 sequence (DNA): TGTGCCAGCAGCCAAGTTAATTGGAACACTGAAGCTTTCTTT.

A note on this clonotype: Sequence at one end of the junction differs from germline and may be a read error. The rearrangement uses TRBV6-1 and TRBJ1-1, with TRBD1 matching over 7 bases. The CDR3 is 14 amino acids. Germline V gene lookup returns CDR1 MNHNS and CDR2 SASEGT. This CDR3 is CTSSWGQMNTEAFF. For the CDR3, the DNA is TGTACCAGCAGTTGGGGACAGATGAACACTGAAGCTTTCTTT.

This clonotype was recorded a few times. The chain uses TRBV4-2 and TRBJ1-1; TRBD1 is a possible D gene (5 bases). The CDR3 is 15 amino acids. Germline CDR1 is LGHNA and CDR2 is YNFKEQ. With 4 bases removed from V and 1 base from J, the gap between germline ends came to 13 bases. The CDR3 DNA sequence: TGTGCCAGCAGCCGGGGCTACACTTCGAACACTGAAGCTTTCTTT. Its translation: CASSRGYTSNTEAFF.

This clonotype has only a few counts. This rearrangement joins TRBV29-1 to TRBJ1-2, with D possibly matching TRBD1 (5 bases). This CDR3 has 12 residues. The germline V and J ends were trimmed by 2 bases and 4 bases, with 8 bases remaining between them. CDR1 is SQVTM and CDR2 is ANQGSEA in the germline V gene. CDR3 DNA: TGCAGCGTTGAACAGGGTGGCTATGGCTACACCTTC. Translating it yields CSVEQGGYGYTF. The variable domain in full, with the rest retrieved from reference TRBV29-1 and TRBJ1-2, is SAVISQKPSRDICQRGTSLTIQCQVDSQVTMMFWYRQQPGQSLTLIATANQGSEATYESGFVIDKFPISRPNLTFSTLTVSNMSPEDSSIYLCSVEQGGYGYTFGSGTRLTVV.

The genes are TRBV20-1 and TRBJ1-2; the match to TRBD1 covers 7 bases. Unmatched junction bases numbered 10, after V lost 4 bases and J lost 2 bases. CDR1 and CDR2 from the germline V gene are DFQATT and SNEGSKA (reference sequence). The CDR3 sequence is 15 residues long. CDR3: CSAKPSDRVNYGYTF. CDR3 coding DNA: TGCAGTGCTAAGCCCTCCGACAGGGTGAACTATGGCTACACCTTC.

The CDR3 is CASSYGTGGTEAFF. The CDR3 DNA is TGCGCCAGCAGCTACGGGACAGGGGGGACTGAAGCTTTCTTT. The chain employs TRBV5-1 and TRBJ1-1; 11 bases align to TRBD1. Germline V gives CDR1 SGHRS, CDR2 YFSETQ. Trimming at V came to 3 bases and at J to 5 bases, leaving 3 bases not matched to a gene. This CDR3 is built from 14 residues. Looking up the rest from reference TRBV5-1 and TRBJ1-1 gives the full variable domain: KAGVTQTPRYLIKTRGQQVTLSCSPISGHRSVSWYQQTPGQGLQFLFEYFSETQRNKGNFPGRFSGRQFSNSRSEMNVSTLELGDSALYLCASSYGTGGTEAFFGQGTRLTVV.

The chain recombines TRBV11-2 with TRBJ1-5, with 10 bases identical to TRBD1. V was pared by 6 bases and J by 1 base, with 3 bases of the junction left unmatched. Germline assignment: CDR1 SGHAT and CDR2 FQNNGV. The CDR3 contains 15 residues. The CDR3 coding sequence is TGTGCCAGCAGGGGGACAGGGGCCAGCAATCAGCCCCAGCATTTT. Translated: CASRGTGASNQPQHF.

V gene TRBV7-2 combines with J gene TRBJ1-2, with D tentatively TRBD1 (6 bases). Trimming pared 7 bases from V and 4 bases from J, leaving 22 bases between. The CDR3 is 16 residues long. CDR1 is SGHTA and CDR2 is FQGNSA in the germline V gene. The chain's CDR3 is CASTAYGGRGSYGYTF. The CDR3 nucleotides read TGTGCCAGCACCGCTTATGGGGGCCGGGGGTCCTATGGCTACACCTTC.

J is TRBJ1-1 and V is TRBV7-9; TRBD1 matches 11 bases. This CDR3 is 15 amino acids long. From germline, CDR1 is SEHNR and CDR2 FQNEAQ (reference sequence). Losses at the gene ends were 5 bases for V and 1 base for J; bases not matched to a gene: 3. In DNA form, the CDR3 reads TGTGCCAGCAGCCCCGGGACAGGGGGGAACACTGAAGCTTTCTTT. The encoded protein is CASSPGTGGNTEAFF. Full variable domain (rest looked up from reference TRBV7-9 and TRBJ1-1): DTGVSQNPRHKITKRGQNVTFRCDPISEHNRLYWYRQTLGQGPEFLTYFQNEAQLEKSRLLSDRFSAERPKGSFSTLEIQRTEQGDSAMYLCASSPGTGGNTEAFFGQGTRLTVV.

The gene calls are TRBV9 and TRBJ1-3, with D uncertain. This CDR3 contains 15 residues. Germline lookup yields CDR1 SGDLS and CDR2 YYNGEE. V lost 4 bases and J lost 0, with 11 bases in between. The CDR3: CASSSDGYSGNTIYF. DNA of the CDR3: TGTGCCAGCAGCTCCGACGGTTACTCTGGAAACACCATATATTTT.

This clonotype was recorded once. The chain carries TRBV5-1 and TRBJ2-3; 7 bases align to TRBD1. This CDR3 has 13 amino acids. J lost 6 bases, V lost 1 base, and 2 bases had no gene match. Germline V gene data show CDR1 as SGHRS and CDR2 as YFSETQ. The CDR3 loop is CASSLTGVDTQYF. As DNA, the CDR3 is TGCGCCAGCAGCTTGACAGGGGTTGATACGCAGTATTTT.

This clonotype was observed a few times. The chain recombines TRBV4-3 with TRBJ1-1; 7 nucleotides line up with TRBD1. This CDR3 has 16 amino acids. With 7 bases clipped from V and 0 bases from J, the junction kept 11 bases outside the gene matches. The germline V gene has CDR1 LGHNA and CDR2 YSLEER. CDR3 DNA: TGCGCCAGCACCTCCGGGACAGCGATTTTGAACACTGAAGCTTTCTTT. It encodes CASTSGTAILNTEAFF.

This clonotype has a handful of counts. The V gene is TRBV7-9, the J gene TRBJ1-6; D is uncertain. V lost 0 bases and J lost 1, with 10 bases in between. CDR1 SEHNR and CDR2 FQNEAQ come from the germline V gene (reference sequence). CDR3 size: 17 residues. CDR3 sequence (DNA): TGTGCCAGCAGCTTAGCATTCGCTAAGTCCTATAATTCACCCCTCCACTTT. Amino acids: CASSLAFAKSYNSPLHF.

The V gene is TRBV6-5, the J gene TRBJ2-1; 7 bases match TRBD2. CDR1 is MNHEY and CDR2 is SVGAGI in the germline V gene. Unmatched junction bases numbered 10, after V lost 6 bases and J lost 5 bases. CDR3 length: 15 residues. The CDR3 DNA reads as TGTGCCAGCAGAAATCTAGCGGACTGGAACAATGAGCAGTTCTTC. It specifies CASRNLADWNNEQFF.

The chain recombines TRBV25-1 with TRBJ1-2; TRBD1 is a possible D gene (5 bases). Germline lookup yields CDR1 MGHDK and CDR2 SYGVNS. The V and J ends lost 5 bases and 4 bases respectively, with 23 bases between them. The CDR3 has 17 amino acids. CDR3: CASSPTLRSGRSYGYTF. The CDR3 DNA is TGTGCCAGCAGTCCGACCCTCCGTTCAGGGCGCAGCTATGGCTACACCTTC.

The V call is TRBV20-1, the J call TRBJ1-5; TRBD1 might be the D (6 bases). The CDR3 consists of 16 residues. CDR1 is DFQATT, CDR2 SNEGSKA, per germline (reference sequence). Trimming removed 2 bases at V and 2 bases at J, with 16 bases between. The CDR3 coding sequence is TGCAGTGCTAGAACAGGGCGGGTCGGGGGCAATCAGCCCCAGCATTTT. Its translation is CSARTGRVGGNQPQHF.

The chain joins TRBV29-1 to TRBJ1-4; the D gene is possibly TRBD1 (6 bases). The CDR3 loop spans 15 amino acids. With 6 bases removed from V and 2 bases from J, the gap between germline ends came to 16 bases. In germline, CDR1 is SQVTM, CDR2 ANQGSEA. The CDR3 here is CSVLDRPRTNEKLFF. The CDR3, as DNA: TGCAGCGTACTCGACAGGCCGCGGACTAATGAAAAACTGTTTTTT.

This clonotype came up a few times. CDR3 sequence (DNA): TGCAGCGTCCACAGGGGATTCAACTATGGCTACACCTTC. This sequence encodes CSVHRGFNYGYTF. The chain is built from TRBV29-1 and TRBJ1-2, with 7 positions matching TRBD1. The CDR3 has 13 amino acids. The V gene end was trimmed by 6 bases and the J gene end by 2 bases; junction bases not matched to a gene: 6. Germline CDR1 SQVTM, CDR2 ANQGSEA.

The genes are TRBV25-1 and TRBJ1-5, with a tentative D call TRBD1 (5 bases). V shed 1 base and J shed 8 bases, with 12 bases lying between them. The CDR3 covers 14 residues. The germline gives CDR1 MGHDK, CDR2 SYGVNS. CDR3 sequence (DNA): TGTGCCAGCAGTGAATTGGGGGGTTTTAAGCCCCAGCATTTT. This translates into CASSELGGFKPQHF.

DNA of the CDR3: TGTGCCAGCAGCGCACAGGGGGCGTCTAGCACAGATACGCAGTATTTT. This codes for CASSAQGASSTDTQYF. The chain uses TRBV9 and TRBJ2-3; 9 nucleotides line up with TRBD1. Germline V CDR1 and CDR2: SGDLS, YYNGEE. V dropped 3 bases and J dropped 0; count of bases not matched to a gene: 5. The CDR3 sequence is 16 residues long.

The gene calls are TRBV13 and TRBJ2-3; maybe TRBD2 (5 bases). The CDR3 has 16 residues. Germline V CDR1 and CDR2: PRHDT, FYEKMQ (reference sequence). The V and J ends lost 5 bases and 2 bases respectively, with 17 bases between them. The CDR3 region is CASSPRRGPNTDTQYF. CDR3 DNA: TGTGCCAGCAGCCCTCGGCGAGGGCCGAACACAGATACGCAGTATTTT.

The CDR3 region has the DNA TGCGCCAGCAGCCGGGGACTAGCGGACCGAAATGAGTACTTC. Its translation: CASSRGLADRNEYF. The genes are TRBV4-3 and TRBJ2-5, with TRBD2 matching 11 bases. The length of the CDR3 is 14 residues. CDR1 and CDR2 (germline): LGHNA, YSLEER. Unmatched junction bases numbered 10, after V lost 4 bases and J lost 12 bases.